The T cell receptor (beta chain) described here comes from a study of Graves' ophthalmopathy and Graves' hyperthyroidism. This clonotype was detected only a few times. Newly diagnosed hyperthyroidism donors, aged 18 to 65, duration under 2 months. This CDR3 region has 14 residues. Per the germline V gene, CDR1 is SNHLY and CDR2 is FYNNEI. V lost 7 bases and J 1 base, leaving 13 bases between the germline ends. As the template, RNA transcripts were used to amplify TCR beta CDR3 regions. First-round RT-PCR used HTBI primers; second-round multiplex PCR followed. MiXCR, run by TCRdb on the multiplex PCR reads, gives a single entry per CDR3 protein. The data contain about 1.1 million distinct CDR3 sequences, roughly two fifths of them seen just once; the ten biggest clones take up 11%.

The clonotype originates from an adult man with Graves' hyperthyroidism. This rearrangement joins TRBV2 to TRBJ1-1; D not certain. The sample taken for sequencing was peripheral blood or thyroid tissue (not recorded which). The CDR3 loop is CASTVHGSNTEAFF. CDR3 sequence (DNA): TGTGCCAGCACTGTACACGGATCGAACACTGAAGCTTTCTTT.